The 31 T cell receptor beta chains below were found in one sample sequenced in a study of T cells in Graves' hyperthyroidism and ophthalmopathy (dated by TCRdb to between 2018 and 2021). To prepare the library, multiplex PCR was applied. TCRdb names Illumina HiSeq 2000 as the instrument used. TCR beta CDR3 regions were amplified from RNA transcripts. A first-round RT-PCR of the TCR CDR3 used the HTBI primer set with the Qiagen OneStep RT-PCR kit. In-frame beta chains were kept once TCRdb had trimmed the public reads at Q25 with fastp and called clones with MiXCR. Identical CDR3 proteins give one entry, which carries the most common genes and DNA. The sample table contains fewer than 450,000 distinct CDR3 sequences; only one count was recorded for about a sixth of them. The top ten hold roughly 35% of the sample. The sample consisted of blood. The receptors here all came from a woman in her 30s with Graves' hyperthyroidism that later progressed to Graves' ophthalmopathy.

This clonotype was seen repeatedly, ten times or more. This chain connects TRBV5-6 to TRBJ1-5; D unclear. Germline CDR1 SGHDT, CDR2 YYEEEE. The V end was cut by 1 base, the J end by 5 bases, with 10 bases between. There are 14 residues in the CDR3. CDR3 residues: CASSLSFGDQPQHF. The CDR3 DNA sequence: TGTGCCAGCAGCTTGAGTTTTGGGGATCAGCCCCAGCATTTT.

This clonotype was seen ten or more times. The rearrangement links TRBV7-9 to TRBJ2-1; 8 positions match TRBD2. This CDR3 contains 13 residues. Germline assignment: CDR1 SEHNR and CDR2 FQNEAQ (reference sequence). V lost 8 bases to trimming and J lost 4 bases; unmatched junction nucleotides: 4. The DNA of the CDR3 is TGTGCCAGCGGGTCGGGGGGGTACAATGAGCAGTTCTTC. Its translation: CASGSGGYNEQFF.

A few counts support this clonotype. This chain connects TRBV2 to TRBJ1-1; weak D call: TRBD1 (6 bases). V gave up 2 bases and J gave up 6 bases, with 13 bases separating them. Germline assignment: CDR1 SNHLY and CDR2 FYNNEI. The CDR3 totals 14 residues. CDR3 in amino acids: CASSERGGVPEAFF. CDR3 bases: TGTGCCAGCAGTGAAAGGGGGGGGGTCCCTGAAGCTTTCTTT.

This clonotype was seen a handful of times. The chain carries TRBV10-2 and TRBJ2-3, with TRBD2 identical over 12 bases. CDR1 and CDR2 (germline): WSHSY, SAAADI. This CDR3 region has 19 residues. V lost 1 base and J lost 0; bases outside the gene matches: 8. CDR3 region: CASSEWASGRARSTDTQYF. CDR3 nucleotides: TGCGCCAGCAGTGAGTGGGCTAGCGGGAGGGCCAGGAGCACAGATACGCAGTATTTT.

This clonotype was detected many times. CDR3 loop: CASSARRLAGGTDTQYF. The CDR3 DNA follows: TGTGCCAGCAGTGCCCGAAGACTAGCGGGGGGGACAGATACGCAGTATTTT. The chain is built from TRBV12-3 or TRBV12-4 and TRBJ2-3, with 14 bases lining up with TRBD2. CDR3 size: 17 residues. The J segment lost 3 bases and the V segment lost 5 bases, leaving 7 bases of the junction unmatched.

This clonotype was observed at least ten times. The CDR3: CASSSGRGVNTEAFF. CDR3 DNA sequence: TGCGCCAGCAGCTCTGGTAGGGGAGTGAACACTGAAGCTTTCTTT. The rearrangement joins TRBV5-1 to TRBJ1-1; the D gene is possibly TRBD1 (5 bases). Germline-derived CDR1 and CDR2 are SGHRS and YFSETQ. The CDR3 has 15 residues. The V end lost 3 bases, the J end lost 0 bases, and 12 bases lay between the germline ends.

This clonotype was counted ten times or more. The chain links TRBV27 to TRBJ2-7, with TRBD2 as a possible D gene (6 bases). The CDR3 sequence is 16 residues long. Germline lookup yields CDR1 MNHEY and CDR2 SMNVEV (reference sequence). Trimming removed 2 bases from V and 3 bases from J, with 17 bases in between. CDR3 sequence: CASSLGGGGDFYEQYF. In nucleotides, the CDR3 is TGTGCCAGCAGTTTAGGCGGAGGAGGGGATTTCTACGAGCAGTACTTC.

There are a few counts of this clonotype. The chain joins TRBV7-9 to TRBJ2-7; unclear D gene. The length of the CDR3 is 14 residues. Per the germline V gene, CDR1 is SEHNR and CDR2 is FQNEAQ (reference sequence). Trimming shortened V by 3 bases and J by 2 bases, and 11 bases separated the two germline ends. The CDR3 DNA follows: TGTGCCAGCAGCTTTCCCGGCGGTACCTACGAGCAGTACTTC. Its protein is CASSFPGGTYEQYF.

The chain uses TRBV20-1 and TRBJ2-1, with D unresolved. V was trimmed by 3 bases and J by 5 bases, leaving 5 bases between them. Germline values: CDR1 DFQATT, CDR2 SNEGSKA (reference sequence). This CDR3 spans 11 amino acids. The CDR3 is CSARLDNEQFF. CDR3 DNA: TGCAGTGCTAGGCTCGACAATGAGCAGTTCTTC.

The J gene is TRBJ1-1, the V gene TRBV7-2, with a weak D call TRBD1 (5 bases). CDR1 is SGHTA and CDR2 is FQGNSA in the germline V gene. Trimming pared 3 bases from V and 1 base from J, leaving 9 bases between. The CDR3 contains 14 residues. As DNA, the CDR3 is TGTGCCAGCAGCTTCCAGACAGAGAACACTGAAGCTTTCTTT. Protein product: CASSFQTENTEAFF.

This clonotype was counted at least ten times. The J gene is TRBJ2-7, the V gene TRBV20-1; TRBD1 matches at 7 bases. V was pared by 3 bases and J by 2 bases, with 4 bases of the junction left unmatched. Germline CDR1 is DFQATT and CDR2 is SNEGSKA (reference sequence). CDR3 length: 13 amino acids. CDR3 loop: CSARRTGAYEQYF. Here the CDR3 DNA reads TGCAGTGCTAGGCGGACAGGAGCCTACGAGCAGTACTTC.

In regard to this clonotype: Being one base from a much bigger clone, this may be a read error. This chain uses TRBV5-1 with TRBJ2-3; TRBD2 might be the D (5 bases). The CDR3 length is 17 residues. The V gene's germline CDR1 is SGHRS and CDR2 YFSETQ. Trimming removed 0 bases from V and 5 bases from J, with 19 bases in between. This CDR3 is CASSLGGGLSFLDTQYF. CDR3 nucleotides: TGCGCCAGCAGCTTGGGTGGCGGGCTATCCTTCTTAGATACGCAGTATTTT.

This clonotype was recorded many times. CDR3 protein: CASSKDVRWSSYNSPLHF. The CDR3 nucleotides read TGTGCCAGCAGCAAAGATGTCAGATGGAGCTCCTATAATTCACCCCTCCACTTT. V usage is TRBV7-2 and J usage is TRBJ1-6; D is undetermined. V was pared by 5 bases and J by 0 bases, with 17 bases between. This CDR3 comprises 18 residues. The V gene's germline CDR1 is SGHTA and CDR2 FQGNSA.

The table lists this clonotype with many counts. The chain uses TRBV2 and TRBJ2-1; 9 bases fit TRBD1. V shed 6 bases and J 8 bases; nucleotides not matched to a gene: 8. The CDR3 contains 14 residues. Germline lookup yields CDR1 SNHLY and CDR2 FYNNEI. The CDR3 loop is CASRGTGFVDEQFF. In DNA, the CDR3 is TGTGCCAGCAGGGGGACAGGGTTTGTCGATGAGCAGTTCTTC.

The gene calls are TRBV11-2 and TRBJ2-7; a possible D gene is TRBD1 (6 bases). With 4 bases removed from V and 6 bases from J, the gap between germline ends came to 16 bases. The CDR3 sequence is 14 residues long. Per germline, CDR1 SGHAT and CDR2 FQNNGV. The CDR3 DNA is TGTGCCAGCAGCTCTTTAGACAGGCTCGGCGAGCAGTACTTC. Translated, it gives CASSSLDRLGEQYF.

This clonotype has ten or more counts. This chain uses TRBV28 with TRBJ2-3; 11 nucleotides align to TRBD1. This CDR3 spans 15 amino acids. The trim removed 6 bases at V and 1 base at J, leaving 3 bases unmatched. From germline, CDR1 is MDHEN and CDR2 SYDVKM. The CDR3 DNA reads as TGTGCCAGCAGGGGACAGGGGGTTCGCACAGATACGCAGTATTTT. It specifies CASRGQGVRTDTQYF.

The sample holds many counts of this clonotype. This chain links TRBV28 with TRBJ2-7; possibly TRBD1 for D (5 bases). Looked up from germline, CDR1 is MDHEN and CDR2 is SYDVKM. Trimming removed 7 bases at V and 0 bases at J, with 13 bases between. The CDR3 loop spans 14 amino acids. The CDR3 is CASTPDSFSYEQYF. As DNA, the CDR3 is TGTGCCAGCACCCCTGACAGCTTCTCCTACGAGCAGTACTTC.

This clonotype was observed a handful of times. The CDR3 DNA follows: TGTGCCAGCAGTACCGGACAGGGGAAGAACACTGAAGCTTTCTTT. Amino acids: CASSTGQGKNTEAFF. The chain couples TRBV28 to TRBJ1-1, with 9 bases matching TRBD1. CDR1 is MDHEN and CDR2 is SYDVKM in the germline V gene. Trimming removed 5 bases from V and 1 base from J; junction bases left unmatched: 5. CDR3 length: 15 residues.

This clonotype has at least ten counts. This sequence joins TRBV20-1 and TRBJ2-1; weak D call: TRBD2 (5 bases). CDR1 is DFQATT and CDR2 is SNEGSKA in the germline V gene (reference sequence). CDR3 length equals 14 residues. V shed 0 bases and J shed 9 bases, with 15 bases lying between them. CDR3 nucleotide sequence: TGCAGTGCTAGAGAGCGGGCTAGCTATGGTGAGCAGTTCTTC. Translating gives CSARERASYGEQFF.

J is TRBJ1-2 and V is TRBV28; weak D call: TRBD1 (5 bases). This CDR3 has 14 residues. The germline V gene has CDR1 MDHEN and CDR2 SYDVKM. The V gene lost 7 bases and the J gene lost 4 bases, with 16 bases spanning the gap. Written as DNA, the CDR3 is TGTGCCAGCACGCCGGGTGGGGGGGGCTATGGCTACACCTTC. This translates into CASTPGGGGYGYTF.

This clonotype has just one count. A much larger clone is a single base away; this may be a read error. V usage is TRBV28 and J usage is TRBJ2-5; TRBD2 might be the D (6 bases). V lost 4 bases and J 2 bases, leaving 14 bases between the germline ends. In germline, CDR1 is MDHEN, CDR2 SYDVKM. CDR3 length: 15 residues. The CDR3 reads CASSSSIAEQETQYF. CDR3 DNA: TGTGCCAGCAGTTCTTCCATAGCGGAACAAGAGACCCAGTACTTC.

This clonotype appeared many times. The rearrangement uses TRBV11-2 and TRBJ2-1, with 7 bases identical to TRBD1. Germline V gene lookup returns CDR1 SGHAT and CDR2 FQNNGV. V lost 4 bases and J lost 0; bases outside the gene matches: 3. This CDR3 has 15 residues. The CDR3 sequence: CASSSYRGSYNEQFF. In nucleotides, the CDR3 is TGTGCCAGCAGCTCGTACAGGGGCTCCTACAATGAGCAGTTCTTC.

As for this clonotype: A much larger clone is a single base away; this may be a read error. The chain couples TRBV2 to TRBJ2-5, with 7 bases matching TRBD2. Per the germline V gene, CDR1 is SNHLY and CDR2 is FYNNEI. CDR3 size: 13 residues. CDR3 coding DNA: TGTGCCAGCAGTGGTGGGAGGGAAGAGACCCAGCACTTC. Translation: CASSGGREETQHF. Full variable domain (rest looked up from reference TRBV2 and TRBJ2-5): EPEVTQTPSHQVTQMGQEVILRCVPISNHLYFYWYRQILGQKVEFLVSFYNNEISEKSEIFDDQFSVERPDGSNFTLKIRSTKLEDSAMYFCASSGGREETQHFGPGTRLLVL.

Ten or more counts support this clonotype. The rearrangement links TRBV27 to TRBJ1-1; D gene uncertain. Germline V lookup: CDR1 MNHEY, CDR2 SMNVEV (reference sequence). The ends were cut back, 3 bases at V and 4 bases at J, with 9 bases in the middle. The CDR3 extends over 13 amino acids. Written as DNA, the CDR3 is TGTGCCAGCAGTTTTTCCACTCCCACTGAAGCTTTCTTT. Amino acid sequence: CASSFSTPTEAFF.

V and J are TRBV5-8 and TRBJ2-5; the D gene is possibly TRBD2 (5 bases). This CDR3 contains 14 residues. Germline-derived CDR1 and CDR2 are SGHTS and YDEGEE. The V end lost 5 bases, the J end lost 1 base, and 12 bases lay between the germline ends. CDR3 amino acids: CASSFGLSQETQYF. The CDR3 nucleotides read TGTGCCAGCAGTTTCGGACTCTCCCAAGAGACCCAGTACTTC.

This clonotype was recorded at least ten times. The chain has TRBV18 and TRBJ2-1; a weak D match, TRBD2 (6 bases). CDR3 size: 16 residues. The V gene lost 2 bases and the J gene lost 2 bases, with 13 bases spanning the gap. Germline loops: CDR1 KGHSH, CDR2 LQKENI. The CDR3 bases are TGTGCCAGCTCACCAACGGGCTCGGGGGCCTACAATGAGCAGTTCTTC. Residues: CASSPTGSGAYNEQFF.

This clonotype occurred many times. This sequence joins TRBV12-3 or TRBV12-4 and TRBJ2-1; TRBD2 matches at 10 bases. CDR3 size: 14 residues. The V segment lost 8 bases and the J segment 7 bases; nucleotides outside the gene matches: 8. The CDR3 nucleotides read TGTGCCAGCGAGAAGCGGGGGGGGATAAATGAGCAGTTCTTC. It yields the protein CASEKRGGINEQFF.

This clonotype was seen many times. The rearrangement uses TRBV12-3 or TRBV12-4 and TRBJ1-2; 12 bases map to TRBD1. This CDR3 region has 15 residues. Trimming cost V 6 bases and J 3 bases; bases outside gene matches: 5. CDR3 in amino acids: CASSSGQGADYGYTF. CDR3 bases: TGTGCCAGCAGCTCGGGACAGGGGGCGGACTATGGCTACACCTTC.

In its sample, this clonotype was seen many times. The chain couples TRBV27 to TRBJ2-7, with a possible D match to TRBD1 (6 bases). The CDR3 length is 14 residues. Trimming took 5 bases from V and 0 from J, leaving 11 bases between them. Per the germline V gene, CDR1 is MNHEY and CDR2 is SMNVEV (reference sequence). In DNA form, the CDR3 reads TGTGCCAGCAGTCTCACAGGGCCCTCCTACGAGCAGTACTTC. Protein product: CASSLTGPSYEQYF.

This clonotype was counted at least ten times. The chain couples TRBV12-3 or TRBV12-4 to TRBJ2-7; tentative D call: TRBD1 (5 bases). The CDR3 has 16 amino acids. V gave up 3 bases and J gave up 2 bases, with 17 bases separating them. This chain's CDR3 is CASSFRAQELAYEQYF. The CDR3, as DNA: TGTGCCAGCAGTTTTCGAGCACAGGAGTTAGCCTACGAGCAGTACTTC.

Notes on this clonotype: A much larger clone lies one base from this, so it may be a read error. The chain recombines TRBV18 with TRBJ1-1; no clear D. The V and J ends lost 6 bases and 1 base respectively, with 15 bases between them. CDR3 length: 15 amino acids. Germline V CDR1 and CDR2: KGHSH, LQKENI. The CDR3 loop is CASSQQREWNTEAFF. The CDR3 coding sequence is TGTGCCAGCTCTCAACAACGGGAATGGAACACTGAAGCTTTCTTT.